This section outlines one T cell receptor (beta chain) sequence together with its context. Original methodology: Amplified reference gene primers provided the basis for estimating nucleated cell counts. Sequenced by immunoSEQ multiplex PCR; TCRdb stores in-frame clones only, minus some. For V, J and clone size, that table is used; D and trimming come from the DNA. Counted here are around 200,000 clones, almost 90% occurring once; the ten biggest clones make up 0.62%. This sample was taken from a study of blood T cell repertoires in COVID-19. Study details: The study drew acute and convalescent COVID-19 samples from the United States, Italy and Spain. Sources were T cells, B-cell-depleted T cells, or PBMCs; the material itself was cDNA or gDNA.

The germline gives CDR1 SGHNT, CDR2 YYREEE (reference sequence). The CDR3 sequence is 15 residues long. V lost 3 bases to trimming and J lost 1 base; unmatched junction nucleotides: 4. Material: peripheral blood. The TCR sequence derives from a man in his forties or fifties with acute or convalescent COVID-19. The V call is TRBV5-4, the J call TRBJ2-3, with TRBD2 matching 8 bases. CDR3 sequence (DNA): TGTGCCAGCAGCTCAACTAGCGGCCGCACAGATACGCAGTATTTT. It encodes CASSSTSGRTDTQYF.